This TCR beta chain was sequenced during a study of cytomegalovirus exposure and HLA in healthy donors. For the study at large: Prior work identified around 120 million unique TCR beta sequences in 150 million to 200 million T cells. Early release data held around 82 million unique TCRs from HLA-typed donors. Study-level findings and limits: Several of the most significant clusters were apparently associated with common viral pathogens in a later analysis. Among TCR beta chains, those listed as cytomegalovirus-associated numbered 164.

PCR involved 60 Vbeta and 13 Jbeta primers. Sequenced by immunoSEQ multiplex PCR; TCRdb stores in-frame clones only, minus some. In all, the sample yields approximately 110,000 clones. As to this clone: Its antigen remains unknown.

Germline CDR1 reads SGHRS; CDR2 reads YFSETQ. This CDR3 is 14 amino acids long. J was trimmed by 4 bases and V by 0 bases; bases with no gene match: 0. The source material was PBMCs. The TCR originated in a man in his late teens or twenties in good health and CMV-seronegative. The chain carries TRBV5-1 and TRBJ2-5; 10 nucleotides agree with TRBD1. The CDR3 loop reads CASSLGDRGETQYF. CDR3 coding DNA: TGCGCCAGCAGCTTGGGGGACAGGGGAGAGACCCAGTACTTC.